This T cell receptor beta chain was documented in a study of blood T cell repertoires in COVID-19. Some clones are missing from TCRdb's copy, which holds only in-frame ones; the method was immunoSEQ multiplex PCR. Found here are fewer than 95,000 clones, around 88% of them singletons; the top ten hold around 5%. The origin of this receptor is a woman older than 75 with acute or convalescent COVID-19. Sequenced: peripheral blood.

CDR3: CASSLSSGGTGETQYF. CDR3 bases: TGTGCCAGCAGCCTCTCTAGCGGGGGGACCGGAGAGACCCAGTACTTC. The chain couples TRBV7-2 to TRBJ2-5, with 11 positions matching TRBD2. The CDR3 spans 16 residues. CDR1 and CDR2 (germline): SGHTA, FQGNSA. V dropped 5 bases and J dropped 4; count of bases not matched to a gene: 9. The full variable domain, its missing parts supplied by reference TRBV7-2 and TRBJ2-5, is GAGVSQSPSNKVTEKGKDVELRCDPISGHTALYWYRQSLGQGLEFLIYFQGNSAPDKSGLPSDRFSAERTGGSVSTLTIQRTQQEDSAVYLCASSLSSGGTGETQYFGPGTRLLVL.